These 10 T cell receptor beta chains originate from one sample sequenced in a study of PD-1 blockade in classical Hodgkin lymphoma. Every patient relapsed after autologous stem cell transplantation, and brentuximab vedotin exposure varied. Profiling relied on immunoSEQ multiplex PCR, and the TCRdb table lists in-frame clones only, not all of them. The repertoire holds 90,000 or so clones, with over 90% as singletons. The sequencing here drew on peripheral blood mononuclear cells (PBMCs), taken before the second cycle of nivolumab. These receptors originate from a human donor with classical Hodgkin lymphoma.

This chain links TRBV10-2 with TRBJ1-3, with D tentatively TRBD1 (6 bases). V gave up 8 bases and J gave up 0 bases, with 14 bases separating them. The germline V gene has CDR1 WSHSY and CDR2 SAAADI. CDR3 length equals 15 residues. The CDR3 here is CASRGTSNSGNTIYF. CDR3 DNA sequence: TGCGCCAGCCGGGGGACATCAAACTCTGGAAACACCATATATTTT.

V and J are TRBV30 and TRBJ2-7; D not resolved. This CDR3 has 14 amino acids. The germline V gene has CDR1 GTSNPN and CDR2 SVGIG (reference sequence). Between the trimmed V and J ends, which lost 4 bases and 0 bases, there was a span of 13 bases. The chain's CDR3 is CAWNKGSGSYEQYF. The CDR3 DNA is TGTGCCTGGAATAAGGGATCGGGCTCCTACGAGCAGTACTTC.

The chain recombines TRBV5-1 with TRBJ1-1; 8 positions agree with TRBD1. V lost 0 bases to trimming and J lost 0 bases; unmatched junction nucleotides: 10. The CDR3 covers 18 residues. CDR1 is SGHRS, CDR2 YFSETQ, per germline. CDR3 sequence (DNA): TGCGCCAGCAGCTTGGCGGGACAGGAGAGAATAATGAACACTGAAGCTTTCTTT. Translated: CASSLAGQERIMNTEAFF.

CDR3 coding DNA: TGTGCCAGCAGCCCCGGCTCCGGACAGGGGGCTTATTTCGATTGGGGCTACACCTTC. Translating it yields CASSPGSGQGAYFDWGYTF. This chain connects TRBV7-9 to TRBJ1-2, with TRBD1 matching 11 bases. Germline V gene sequence: CDR1 SEHNR, CDR2 FQNEAQ (reference sequence). This CDR3 spans 19 amino acids. V shed 5 bases, J shed 8 bases, and the junction held 22 bases outside the gene matches.

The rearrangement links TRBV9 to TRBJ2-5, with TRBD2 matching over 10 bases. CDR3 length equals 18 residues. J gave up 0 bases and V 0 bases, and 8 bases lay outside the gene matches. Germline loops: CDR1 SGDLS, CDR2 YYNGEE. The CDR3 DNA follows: TGTGCCAGCAGCGTAGCTGGAAGAGCGGGAGGGAACCAAGAGACCCAGTACTTC. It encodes CASSVAGRAGGNQETQYF.

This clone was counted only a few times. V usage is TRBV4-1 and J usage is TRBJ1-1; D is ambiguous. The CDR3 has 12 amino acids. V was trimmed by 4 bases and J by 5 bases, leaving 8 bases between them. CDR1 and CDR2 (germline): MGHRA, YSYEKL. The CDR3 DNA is TGCGCCAGCAGCCCCCGGGGTACTGAAGCTTTCTTT. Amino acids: CASSPRGTEAFF.

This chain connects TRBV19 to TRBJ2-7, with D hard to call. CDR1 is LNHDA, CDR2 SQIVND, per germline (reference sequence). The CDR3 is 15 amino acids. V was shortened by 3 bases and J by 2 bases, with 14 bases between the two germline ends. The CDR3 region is CASSIRPAFTYEQYF. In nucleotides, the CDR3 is TGTGCCAGTAGTATTAGGCCAGCTTTTACCTACGAGCAGTACTTC.

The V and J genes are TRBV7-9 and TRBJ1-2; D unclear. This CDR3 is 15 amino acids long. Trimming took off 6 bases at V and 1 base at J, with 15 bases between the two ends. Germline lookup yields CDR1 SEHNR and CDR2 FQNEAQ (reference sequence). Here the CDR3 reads CASSGWEALNYGYTF. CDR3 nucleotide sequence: TGTGCCAGCAGTGGTTGGGAGGCCCTTAACTATGGCTACACCTTC.

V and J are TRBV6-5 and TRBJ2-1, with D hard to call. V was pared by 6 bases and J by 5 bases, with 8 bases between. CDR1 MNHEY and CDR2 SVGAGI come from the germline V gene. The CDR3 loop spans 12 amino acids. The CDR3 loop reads CASRDINNEQFF. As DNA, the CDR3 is TGTGCCAGCAGAGATATAAACAATGAGCAGTTCTTC.

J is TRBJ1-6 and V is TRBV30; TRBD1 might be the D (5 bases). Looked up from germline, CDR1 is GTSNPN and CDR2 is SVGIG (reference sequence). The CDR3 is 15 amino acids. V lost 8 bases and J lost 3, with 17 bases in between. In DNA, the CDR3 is TGTGCCATTAGGGGAGGGTCCCACTATAATTCACCCCTCCACTTT. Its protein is CAIRGGSHYNSPLHF. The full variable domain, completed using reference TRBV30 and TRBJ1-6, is SQTIHQWPATLVQPVGSPLSLECTVEGTSNPNLYWYRQAAGRGLQLLFYSVGIGQISSEVPQNLSASRPQDRQFILSSKKLLLSDSGFYLCAIRGGSHYNSPLHFGNGTRLTVT.